This T cell receptor (beta chain) was observed in a study of cytomegalovirus exposure and HLA in healthy donors. On this clone itself: Its antigen is unidentified.

The CDR3 is 15 amino acids. CDR1 is MNHEY, CDR2 SVGAGI, per germline. V trimming: 6 bases; J trimming: 1 base; junction bases outside the gene matches: 8. The PCR ran on 60 Vbeta and 13 Jbeta primers. Profiled with immunoSEQ multiplex PCR; TCRdb holds only in-frame clones, not every one. Here the sample spans roughly 150,000 clones, around 79% being singletons. Study-wide points: Sequencing depth roughly uniform across donors was assumed in presence/absence analyses. There were 150 or so TCR beta chains listed as cytomegalovirus-associated.

This clonotype was sampled from a woman aged 25 to 39 in good health and CMV-seronegative. The chain has TRBV6-5 and TRBJ1-1, with TRBD1 matching 7 bases. The specimen sequenced was PBMCs. The CDR3: CASSVDRASNTEAFF. DNA of the CDR3: TGTGCCAGCAGCGTCGACAGGGCCTCGAACACTGAAGCTTTCTTT.